These T cell receptor beta chains were read from a single sample in a study of OX40 agonist ivuxolimab in advanced cancers. Produced via immunoSEQ multiplex PCR; TCRdb's table is partial and in-frame only. Here the sample spans 50,000 to 60,000 clones, roughly 86% being singletons. This specimen was CD4+ or CD8+ T cells sorted from blood, taken in a trial of the OX40 agonist ivuxolimab. These receptors were taken from an adult with an advanced solid tumor such as melanoma, head and neck, liver or kidney cancer. Each CDR3 is given with its conserved first and last residue. A D gene is named only where the DNA matches it firmly. For some rows the clone size is stated as once, few or many, or as a class when expanded; others skip it.

clone_size: NA
d_call: TRBD1
j_call: TRBJ1-4
v_call: TRBV5-8
cdr3_nt: TGTGCCAGCAGCCTACAAGGACAGGGCCTGGCAAAACTGTTTTTT
cdr3_aa: CASSLQGQGLAKLFF

clone_size: NA
d_call: TRBD1
j_call: TRBJ2-5
v_call: TRBV5-1
cdr3_nt: TGCGCCAGCAGCAGAGGACAGGCCCTTGAGACCCAGTACTTC
cdr3_aa: CASSRGQALETQYF

clone_size: NA
d_call: TRBD1
j_call: TRBJ1-2
v_call: TRBV7-9
cdr3_nt: TGTGCCAGCAGCTTAACAGGGGTGGGATATGGCTACACCTTC
cdr3_aa: CASSLTGVGYGYTF

clone_size: NA
d_call: TRBD2
j_call: TRBJ2-2
v_call: TRBV28
cdr3_nt: TGTGCCAGCAGTCCGGCGGGACTAGCGGGTAACACCGGGGAGCTGTTTTTT
cdr3_aa: CASSPAGLAGNTGELFF

clone_size: NA
d_call: TRBD1
j_call: TRBJ2-2
v_call: TRBV9
cdr3_nt: TGTGCCAGCAGCGTAGTTGACAGGGCGAACACCGGGGAGCTGTTTTTT
cdr3_aa: CASSVVDRANTGELFF

clone_size: NA
d_call: NA
j_call: TRBJ1-1
v_call: TRBV15
cdr3_nt: TGTGCCACCAGCAGAGAGGTAGGAGACCCTGAAGCTTTCTTT
cdr3_aa: CATSREVGDPEAFF

clone_size: NA
d_call: NA
j_call: TRBJ1-1
v_call: TRBV6-1
cdr3_nt: TGTGCCAGCAGTGAAACATGGCAATTCAACACTGAAGCTTTCTTT
cdr3_aa: CASSETWQFNTEAFF

clone_size: NA
d_call: TRBD1
j_call: TRBJ2-7
v_call: TRBV28
cdr3_nt: TGTGCCAGCAGGGGGGGCCAGGGGGCAGGCGAGCAGTACTTC
cdr3_aa: CASRGGQGAGEQYF

clone_size: NA
d_call: NA
j_call: TRBJ2-7
v_call: TRBV6-1
cdr3_nt: TGTGCCTCCGCTCGGAGCTCCTACGAGCAGTACTTC
cdr3_aa: CASARSSYEQYF

clone_size: NA
d_call: NA
j_call: TRBJ2-7
v_call: TRBV5-6
cdr3_nt: TGTGCCAGCACTGGGGCAGGGGAGGTGGGTGAGCAGTACTTC
cdr3_aa: CASTGAGEVGEQYF

clone_size: NA
d_call: NA
j_call: TRBJ2-2
v_call: TRBV29-1
cdr3_nt: TGCAGCGTTGAAGAGCCTCCAGGTACCACCGGGGAGCTGTTTTTT
cdr3_aa: CSVEEPPGTTGELFF

clone_size: NA
d_call: TRBD1
j_call: TRBJ1-1
v_call: TRBV10-1
cdr3_nt: TGCGCCAGCAGTGTTCGAACAGGGGCGAAGAACACTGAAGCTTTCTTT
cdr3_aa: CASSVRTGAKNTEAFF

clone_size: NA
d_call: NA
j_call: TRBJ2-1
v_call: TRBV7-3
cdr3_nt: TGTGCCAGCAGCTTATTTGGGGCCGGGGTTAAGAATGAGCAGTTCTTC
cdr3_aa: CASSLFGAGVKNEQFF

clone_size: NA
d_call: NA
j_call: TRBJ2-2
v_call: TRBV5-1
cdr3_nt: TGCGCCAGCAGCTTCGGCAGAGTGGCCGGGGAGCTGTTTTTT
cdr3_aa: CASSFGRVAGELFF

clone_size: NA
d_call: NA
j_call: TRBJ2-5
v_call: TRBV4-1
cdr3_nt: TGCGCCAGCAGCCAAGGACAGTTCCCAGAGACCCAGTACTTC
cdr3_aa: CASSQGQFPETQYF

clone_size: NA
d_call: TRBD1
j_call: TRBJ2-5
v_call: TRBV5-6
cdr3_nt: TGTGCCAGCAGCTTGGGACAGGGGGCGCGAGAGACCCAGTACTTC
cdr3_aa: CASSLGQGARETQYF

clone_size: NA
d_call: NA
j_call: TRBJ2-3
v_call: TRBV28
cdr3_nt: TGTGCCAGCAGGGAAGTTCTACAGCGGCAGGGCACAGATACGCAGTATTTT
cdr3_aa: CASREVLQRQGTDTQYF

clone_size: many
d_call: NA
j_call: TRBJ2-7
v_call: TRBV7-2
cdr3_nt: TGTGCCAGCAGCCTCTCGTCGTCGGGCTACGAGCAGTACTTC
cdr3_aa: CASSLSSSGYEQYF

clone_size: NA
d_call: NA
j_call: TRBJ2-7
v_call: TRBV4-1
cdr3_nt: TGCGCCAGCAGCCAAGGGACTAAGGGTGGTATCTACGAGCAGTACTTC
cdr3_aa: CASSQGTKGGIYEQYF

clone_size: NA
d_call: NA
j_call: TRBJ2-7
v_call: TRBV15
cdr3_nt: TGTGCCACCAGCAGAGAAAGGGAGGTCGGCCCCTACGAGCAGTACTTC
cdr3_aa: CATSREREVGPYEQYF

clone_size: NA
d_call: NA
j_call: TRBJ1-2
v_call: TRBV4-3
cdr3_nt: TGCGCCAGCAGCCAAGAGCCCCGGGGGTCCGGGGGCTACACCTTC
cdr3_aa: CASSQEPRGSGGYTF

clone_size: NA
d_call: TRBD2
j_call: TRBJ2-7
v_call: TRBV7-8
cdr3_nt: TGTGCCAGCGTCCGGGTGAGCGGGGCCTACGAGCAGTACTTC
cdr3_aa: CASVRVSGAYEQYF

clone_size: NA
d_call: NA
j_call: TRBJ2-7
v_call: TRBV7-9
cdr3_nt: TGTGCCAGCAGCCCTGCACAGAGAACCTACGAGCAGTACTTC
cdr3_aa: CASSPAQRTYEQYF

clone_size: NA
d_call: TRBD2
j_call: TRBJ2-7
v_call: TRBV5-4
cdr3_nt: TGTGCCAGCAGCCCCGTACGGACTAGCGGGAAACACGAGCAGTACTTC
cdr3_aa: CASSPVRTSGKHEQYF

clone_size: NA
d_call: NA
j_call: TRBJ1-1
v_call: TRBV13
cdr3_nt: TGTGCCGCGGGGATAAACACTGAAGCTTTCTTT
cdr3_aa: CAAGINTEAFF

clone_size: NA
d_call: NA
j_call: TRBJ2-1
v_call: TRBV21-1
cdr3_nt: TGTGCCAGCAGCAAAGCTACGGCGTGGGAATACAATGAGCAGTTCTTC
cdr3_aa: CASSKATAWEYNEQFF

clone_size: NA
d_call: NA
j_call: TRBJ2-1
v_call: TRBV7-9
cdr3_nt: TGTGCCAGCAGCTTGCCCAAGACAGATGAGCAGTTCTTC
cdr3_aa: CASSLPKTDEQFF

clone_size: NA
d_call: NA
j_call: TRBJ2-1
v_call: TRBV7-9
cdr3_nt: TGTGCCAGCAGCTTAGCGCGCGTCTCAGGCGGATCCTACAATGAGCAGTTCTTC
cdr3_aa: CASSLARVSGGSYNEQFF

clone_size: once
d_call: TRBD1
j_call: TRBJ1-1
v_call: TRBV6-5
cdr3_nt: TGTGCCAGCAGTTCTGGGACAGCGAACACTGAAGCTTTCTTT
cdr3_aa: CASSSGTANTEAFF

clone_size: NA
d_call: NA
j_call: TRBJ1-4
v_call: TRBV27
cdr3_nt: TGTGCCAGCAGTTCGGCAGGGTATGAAAAACTGTTTTTT
cdr3_aa: CASSSAGYEKLFF

clone_size: NA
d_call: TRBD1
j_call: TRBJ1-1
v_call: TRBV28
cdr3_nt: TGTGCCAGCAGTTTCTGGACAGGGGGCACTGAAGCTTTCTTT
cdr3_aa: CASSFWTGGTEAFF

clone_size: NA
d_call: NA
j_call: TRBJ2-2
v_call: TRBV14
cdr3_nt: TGTGCCAGCAGCCAAGTCCTTTCGAACACCGGGGAGCTGTTTTTT
cdr3_aa: CASSQVLSNTGELFF

clone_size: NA
d_call: TRBD2
j_call: TRBJ2-1
v_call: TRBV7-2
cdr3_nt: TGTGCCAGCAGCTTATCAGCGGGAGGTTGGCAGTTCTTC
cdr3_aa: CASSLSAGGWQFF